This T cell receptor (beta chain) emerged from a study of response to subunit inactivated influenza vaccine. This clonotype showed up many times. TCRdb re-derived calls from the RT-PCR reads in MiXCR, one entry per CDR3 protein. The repertoire holds around 200,000 distinct CDR3 sequences, with more than 10% as singletons. The junction had 13 bases not matched to a gene; V was cut back by 3 bases and J by 3 bases. CDR1 is LGHDT and CDR2 is YNNKEL in the germline V gene (reference sequence). This CDR3 comprises 18 residues. This sample was shared with a second study, whose subject was T cells expressing NK-cell markers. As reported in that work: A 5'RACE template switching approach incorporating UMIs was used to make TCR beta cDNA. Sorted CD3+CD56-NKG2C+, CD3+CD56+NKG2C+ and CD3+CD56+NKG2C- T cells supplied the TCR beta repertoires. Just one sequenced donor of eight was HCMV-seronegative, while seven were seropositive. Among the experiments, several used an anti-gamma-delta TCR antibody to restrict sorting to alpha-beta TCR T cells. HCMV specificity of the expanded NKG2C+ T cell clones was not established.

The chain uses TRBV3-1 and TRBJ2-2, with TRBD1 matching 7 bases. The sequence derives from a middle-aged man who received an inactivated influenza vaccine. The specimen comprised CD8+ T cells sorted from PBMCs, sampled approximately 13 days after vaccination. CDR3 bases: TGTGCCAGCAGCCACAAACCGATAGACAGGGTGGACACCGGGGAGCTGTTTTTT. Encoded protein: CASSHKPIDRVDTGELFF.